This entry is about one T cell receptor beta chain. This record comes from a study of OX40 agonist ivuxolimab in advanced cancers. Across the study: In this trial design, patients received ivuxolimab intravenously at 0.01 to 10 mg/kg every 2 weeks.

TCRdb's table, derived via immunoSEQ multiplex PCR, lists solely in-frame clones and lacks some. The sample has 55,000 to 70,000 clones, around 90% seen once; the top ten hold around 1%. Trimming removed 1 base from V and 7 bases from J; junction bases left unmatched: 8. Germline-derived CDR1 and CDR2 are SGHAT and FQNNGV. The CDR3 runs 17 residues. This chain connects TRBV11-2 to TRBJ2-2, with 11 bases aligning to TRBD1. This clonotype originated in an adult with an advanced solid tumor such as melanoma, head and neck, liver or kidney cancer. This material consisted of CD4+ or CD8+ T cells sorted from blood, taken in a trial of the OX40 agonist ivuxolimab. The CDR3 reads CASSLGGTGGLIGELFF. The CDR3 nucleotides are TGTGCCAGCAGCTTAGGGGGGACAGGGGGTCTTATCGGGGAGCTGTTTTTT.